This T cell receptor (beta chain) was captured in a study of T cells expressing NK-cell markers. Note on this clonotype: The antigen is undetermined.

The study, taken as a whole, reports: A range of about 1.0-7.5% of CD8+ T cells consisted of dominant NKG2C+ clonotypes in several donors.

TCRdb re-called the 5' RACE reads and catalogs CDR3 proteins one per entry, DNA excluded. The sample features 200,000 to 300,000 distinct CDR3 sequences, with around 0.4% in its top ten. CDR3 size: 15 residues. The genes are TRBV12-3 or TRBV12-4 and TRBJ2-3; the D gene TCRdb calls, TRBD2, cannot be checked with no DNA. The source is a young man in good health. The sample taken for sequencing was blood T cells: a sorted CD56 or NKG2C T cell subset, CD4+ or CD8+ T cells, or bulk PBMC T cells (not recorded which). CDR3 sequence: CASSPGSQYTDTQYF.